These 29 T cell receptor beta chains share one sample of origin, sequenced in a study of T cells after yellow fever vaccination. TCRdb re-derived calls from the 5' RACE reads in MiXCR, one entry per CDR3 protein. The data contain about 330,000 distinct CDR3 sequences, roughly 7.5% of them singletons. The material sequenced was PBMCs, taken more than 40 days after the first yellow fever vaccination. The receptors were sampled from a young man who received the YFV17D yellow fever vaccine.

The J gene is TRBJ2-3, the V gene TRBV4-3, with 10 nucleotides matching TRBD2. Losses at the gene ends were 0 bases for V and 6 bases for J; bases not matched to a gene: 12. CDR3 length: 18 residues. The V gene's germline CDR1 is LGHNA and CDR2 YSLEER. Here the CDR3 reads CASSQDWVTSGTGDTQYF. The CDR3 coding sequence is TGCGCCAGCAGCCAAGACTGGGTTACTAGCGGGACGGGTGATACGCAGTATTTT.

The V and J genes are TRBV12-3 or TRBV12-4 and TRBJ1-2, with TRBD1 matching 9 bases. The CDR3 is made up of 16 amino acids. After removal of 8 bases from V and 2 bases from J, the junction contained 12 bases not matched to a gene. The CDR3 region has the DNA TGTGCCAGCTCTTGGGGTTCGACAGGGGGAAACTATGGCTACACCTTC. This sequence encodes CASSWGSTGGNYGYTF.

V is TRBV7-2 and J is TRBJ2-5; D perhaps matches TRBD2 (6 bases). The CDR3 is made up of 16 amino acids. Trimming stripped 0 bases from V and 5 bases from J, with 16 bases between. Germline V gene lookup returns CDR1 SGHTA and CDR2 FQGNSA. CDR3 sequence reads: CASSLAGSGGYETQYF. CDR3 DNA: TGTGCCAGCAGCTTAGCGGGGAGTGGAGGGTACGAGACCCAGTACTTC.

This clonotype occurred many times. CDR3 DNA sequence: TGTGCCAGCAGCTTAAGGATAGTCCCTGAAGCTTTCTTT. Its translation is CASSLRIVPEAFF. The chain couples TRBV7-9 to TRBJ1-1, with D uncertain. The V gene lost 2 bases and the J gene lost 6 bases, with 10 bases spanning the gap. The CDR3 loop spans 13 amino acids. Germline CDR1 reads SEHNR; CDR2 reads FQNEAQ (reference sequence). The whole variable domain, remainder taken from reference TRBV7-9 and TRBJ1-1, is DTGVSQNPRHKITKRGQNVTFRCDPISEHNRLYWYRQTLGQGPEFLTYFQNEAQLEKSRLLSDRFSAERPKGSFSTLEIQRTEQGDSAMYLCASSLRIVPEAFFGQGTRLTVV.

There are many counts of this clonotype. V is TRBV12-3 or TRBV12-4 and J is TRBJ2-3; tentatively, D is TRBD1 (6 bases). Trimming cost V 6 bases and J 5 bases, with 15 bases left between them. There are 14 residues in the CDR3. CDR3 sequence reads: CASSLHPGEDTQYF. CDR3 sequence (DNA): TGTGCCAGCAGCCTCCACCCAGGGGAAGATACGCAGTATTTT.

This clonotype was detected many times. V usage is TRBV18 and J usage is TRBJ2-7; D gene ambiguous. The CDR3 contains 15 residues. Between the trimmed V and J ends, which lost 3 bases and 0 bases, there was a span of 12 bases. CDR1 and CDR2 (germline): KGHSH, LQKENI. CDR3 region: CASSPRWANSYEQYV. In nucleotides, the CDR3 is TGTGCCAGCTCACCGAGATGGGCCAACTCCTACGAGCAGTACGTC.

This clonotype was seen more than once but under ten times. The chain couples TRBV11-2 to TRBJ1-1; 8 bases agree with TRBD1. Losses at the gene ends were 2 bases for V and 4 bases for J; bases not matched to a gene: 6. The CDR3 contains 15 residues. Per germline, CDR1 SGHAT and CDR2 FQNNGV. The CDR3 region has the DNA TGTGCCAGCAGCTTAACCCGGACAGGGCCCACTGAAGCTTTCTTT. Translation gives CASSLTRTGPTEAFF.

The rearrangement uses TRBV4-3 and TRBJ1-4; 9 bases line up with TRBD1. The CDR3 has 13 amino acids. Looked up from germline, CDR1 is LGHNA and CDR2 is YSLEER. J was trimmed by 15 bases and V by 0 bases; bases with no gene match: 5. The CDR3 sequence: CASSQEGGTGLFF. The CDR3 DNA sequence: TGCGCCAGCAGCCAAGAAGGGGGGACAGGGTTGTTTTTT.

This clonotype came up a few times. The CDR3 region has the DNA TGCAGCGTTGAAGTGGCCGGGAACACTGAAGCTTTCTTT. It is translated as CSVEVAGNTEAFF. This chain links TRBV29-1 with TRBJ1-1; D is unresolved. V was clipped by 1 base and J by 1 base, with 7 bases between them. Germline lookup yields CDR1 SQVTM and CDR2 ANQGSEA. This CDR3 is built from 13 residues. The entire variable domain, with the rest obtained from reference TRBV29-1 and TRBJ1-1, is as follows: SAVISQKPSRDICQRGTSLTIQCQVDSQVTMMFWYRQQPGQSLTLIATANQGSEATYESGFVIDKFPISRPNLTFSTLTVSNMSPEDSSIYLCSVEVAGNTEAFFGQGTRLTVV.

The chain combines TRBV4-1 with TRBJ2-7; possible D gene TRBD1, 6 bases. This CDR3 comprises 16 residues. Trimming shortened V by 4 bases and J by 1 base, and 17 bases separated the two germline ends. Looked up from germline, CDR1 is MGHRA and CDR2 is YSYEKL. CDR3 protein: CASSPRTAGASYEQYF. The CDR3 coding sequence is TGCGCCAGCAGCCCCCGTACGGCAGGGGCTTCCTACGAGCAGTACTTC.

This clonotype was recorded at least ten times. This chain uses TRBV4-2 with TRBJ1-5, with 9 positions matching TRBD1. From germline, CDR1 is LGHNA and CDR2 YNFKEQ. The V and J ends lost 5 bases and 0 bases, in that order; junction bases with no gene match: 2. The CDR3 is 15 amino acids. The CDR3 region has the DNA TGTGCCAGCAGCTCACAGGGGGCTAGCAATCAGCCCCAGCATTTT. This translates into CASSSQGASNQPQHF.

This clonotype was detected ten times or more. J is TRBJ1-1 and V is TRBV29-1; D is ambiguous. V dropped 4 bases and J dropped 1 base, with 10 bases sitting between them. Germline CDR1 reads SQVTM; CDR2 reads ANQGSEA. This CDR3 is 13 amino acids long. The CDR3 is CSVGVGSNTEAFF. DNA of the CDR3: TGCAGCGTTGGGGTGGGTTCGAACACTGAAGCTTTCTTT.

The chain carries TRBV7-2 and TRBJ2-3; D is possibly TRBD1 (5 bases). The germline gives CDR1 SGHTA, CDR2 FQGNSA. The CDR3 sequence is 16 residues long. V was clipped by 7 bases and J by 5 bases, with 22 bases between them. The CDR3 coding sequence is TGTGCCAGCATCCCGTCATCTTGGGGCTTGGAAGATACGCAGTATTTT. It encodes CASIPSSWGLEDTQYF.

The rearrangement joins TRBV6-1 to TRBJ2-3; D unresolved. Trimming pared 1 base from V and 14 bases from J, leaving 19 bases between. Per the germline V gene, CDR1 is MNHNS and CDR2 is SASEGT. The CDR3 runs to 14 residues. CDR3 DNA sequence: TGTGCCAGCAGTGAAGAACGTTGGGCGGCCATAGGGTATTTT. Translation: CASSEERWAAIGYF.

In nucleotides, the CDR3 is TGTGCCAGCAGCCAAGGGGGCCTCACTGAAGCTTTCTTT. Protein: CASSQGGLTEAFF. This chain joins TRBV3-1 and TRBJ1-1; a weak D match, TRBD1 (5 bases). The CDR3 totals 13 residues. V gave up 1 base and J gave up 4 bases, with 7 bases separating them. Germline-derived CDR1 and CDR2 are LGHDT and YNNKEL (reference sequence).

This clonotype was counted only a few times. The chain links TRBV5-6 to TRBJ2-7, with a weak D call TRBD2 (6 bases). Per germline, CDR1 SGHDT and CDR2 YYEEEE. V was shortened by 4 bases and J by 2 bases, with 19 bases between the two germline ends. The CDR3 is 16 residues long. CDR3 DNA sequence: TGTGCCAGCAGCCCCGATGGGGGGACCGGAGCCTACGAGCAGTACTTC. It is translated as CASSPDGGTGAYEQYF.

V is TRBV10-3 and J is TRBJ1-1, with D possibly matching TRBD1 (6 bases). The V end lost 7 bases, the J end lost 0 bases, and 12 bases lay between the germline ends. Germline V gives CDR1 ENHRY, CDR2 SYGVKD. This CDR3 spans 14 amino acids. The CDR3 bases are TGTGCCATCACCCTGGACAGTTTGAACACTGAAGCTTTCTTT. This translates into CAITLDSLNTEAFF.

This clonotype was seen many times. The chain recombines TRBV20-1 with TRBJ2-5; D gene ambiguous. Germline CDR1 DFQATT, CDR2 SNEGSKA (reference sequence). The CDR3 loop spans 12 amino acids. V shed 0 bases and J shed 4 bases, with 6 bases lying between them. The CDR3 region has the DNA TGCAGTGCTAGAGATACGCCAGAGACCCAGTACTTC. It translates to CSARDTPETQYF.

This clonotype has just a few counts. This chain connects TRBV20-1 to TRBJ1-5; D is uncertain. V was clipped by 0 bases and J by 4 bases, with 7 bases between them. The CDR3 sequence is 13 residues long. Germline V gene data show CDR1 as DFQATT and CDR2 as SNEGSKA (reference sequence). CDR3 protein: CSARDWGNQPQHF. CDR3 sequence (DNA): TGCAGTGCTAGAGATTGGGGAAATCAGCCCCAGCATTTT.

The V call is TRBV5-1, the J call TRBJ1-1, with D unclear. The CDR3 runs to 15 residues. V was trimmed by 0 bases and J by 0 bases, leaving 9 bases between them. Per germline, CDR1 SGHRS and CDR2 YFSETQ. The CDR3 sequence: CASSLDLTMNTEAFF. In nucleotides, the CDR3 is TGCGCCAGCAGCTTGGATCTGACGATGAACACTGAAGCTTTCTTT. The full variable domain, its missing parts supplied by reference TRBV5-1 and TRBJ1-1, is KAGVTQTPRYLIKTRGQQVTLSCSPISGHRSVSWYQQTPGQGLQFLFEYFSETQRNKGNFPGRFSGRQFSNSRSEMNVSTLELGDSALYLCASSLDLTMNTEAFFGQGTRLTVV.

This clonotype was observed a few times. The chain employs TRBV10-3 and TRBJ2-7; D is perhaps TRBD2 (6 bases). V dropped 7 bases and J dropped 6 bases, with 16 bases sitting between them. This CDR3 is built from 13 residues. Germline V gene data show CDR1 as ENHRY and CDR2 as SYGVKD. The CDR3 nucleotides read TGTGCCATCAAGTTGGGATCCGGGGGCGAGCAGTACTTC. Translation: CAIKLGSGGEQYF.

This clonotype was detected only a few times. The chain combines TRBV15 with TRBJ1-2; a weak D match, TRBD1 (5 bases). The CDR3 spans 13 residues. The germline V gene encodes CDR1 LNHNV and CDR2 YYDKDF (reference sequence). Trimming cost V 7 bases and J 2 bases, with 11 bases left between them. The CDR3 region is CATTKGVNYGYTF. The CDR3 bases are TGTGCCACCACCAAAGGGGTGAACTATGGCTACACCTTC.

This clonotype was picked up a small number of times. The V gene is TRBV6-1, the J gene TRBJ2-5, with D possibly matching TRBD1 (5 bases). Looked up from germline, CDR1 is MNHNS and CDR2 is SASEGT. The CDR3 sequence is 15 residues long. V lost 4 bases and J lost 2, with 14 bases in between. The CDR3 DNA reads as TGTGCCAGCAGTGCTCCGTCAGGGAAACAAGAGACCCAGTACTTC. Its protein product is CASSAPSGKQETQYF.

This clonotype was seen a handful of times. This chain links TRBV27 with TRBJ1-2; TRBD1 agrees at 9 bases. Germline CDR1 reads MNHEY; CDR2 reads SMNVEV (reference sequence). The V and J ends lost 5 bases and 7 bases, in that order; junction bases with no gene match: 17. This CDR3 spans 17 amino acids. The CDR3 loop is CASSPHSPGQGVIGYTF. CDR3 coding DNA: TGTGCCAGCAGTCCCCATTCCCCGGGACAGGGAGTCATTGGCTACACCTTC.

The rearrangement links TRBV5-1 to TRBJ2-5; D is perhaps TRBD1 (6 bases). Germline lookup yields CDR1 SGHRS and CDR2 YFSETQ. Trimming left V 4 bases short and J 2 bases short, with 12 bases between. The CDR3 has 14 residues. CDR3 loop: CASSPDREQETQYF. The CDR3 coding sequence is TGCGCCAGCAGCCCGGACAGAGAACAAGAGACCCAGTACTTC. The variable domain in full, with the rest retrieved from reference TRBV5-1 and TRBJ2-5, is KAGVTQTPRYLIKTRGQQVTLSCSPISGHRSVSWYQQTPGQGLQFLFEYFSETQRNKGNFPGRFSGRQFSNSRSEMNVSTLELGDSALYLCASSPDREQETQYFGPGTRLLVL.

A few counts support this clonotype. The chain carries TRBV7-9 and TRBJ2-7; no clear D. Germline V lookup: CDR1 SEHNR, CDR2 FQNEAQ (reference sequence). The V end was cut by 5 bases, the J end by 2 bases, with 7 bases between. CDR3 length: 12 amino acids. CDR3 residues: CASSGMAYEQYV. The CDR3 DNA is TGTGCCAGCAGCGGCATGGCCTACGAGCAGTACGTC.

This clonotype was observed at least ten times. This CDR3 is CASSSGTGSSPLHF. CDR3 nucleotide sequence: TGCGCCAGCAGCTCAGGGACAGGGAGTTCACCCCTCCACTTT. V and J are TRBV5-1 and TRBJ1-6; 9 nucleotides match TRBD1. The CDR3 consists of 14 residues. V was pared by 3 bases and J by 9 bases, with 4 bases of the junction left unmatched. CDR1 is SGHRS, CDR2 YFSETQ, per germline.

This clonotype was detected a few times. This chain joins TRBV7-2 and TRBJ1-6; a weak D match, TRBD1 (6 bases). The CDR3 covers 16 residues. The germline V gene encodes CDR1 SGHTA and CDR2 FQGNSA. V was trimmed by 5 bases and J by 4 bases, leaving 15 bases between them. CDR3 sequence reads: CASSPRGHGYNSPLHF. The CDR3 DNA follows: TGTGCCAGCAGCCCCCGGGGACACGGGTATAATTCACCCCTCCACTTT.

A few counts support this clonotype. CDR3 amino acids: CASSPRLAGGYEQYV. CDR3 in DNA: TGTGCCAGCAGCCCTAGACTAGCGGGGGGGTACGAGCAGTACGTC. J is TRBJ2-7 and V is TRBV6-1; 14 positions match TRBD2. This CDR3 region has 15 residues. Germline-derived CDR1 and CDR2 are MNHNS and SASEGT. Trimming cost V 6 bases and J 4 bases; bases outside gene matches: 5.